Described below is a single T cell receptor (beta chain) sequence and its context. What it binds is not known. The data are from a study of cytomegalovirus exposure and HLA in healthy donors. Findings of the study overall: Later findings reportedly placed an Asian-associated ancestry cluster below the approximately 670-donor mean for N-insertions.

Germline loops: CDR1 MNHEY, CDR2 SMNVEV (reference sequence). Unmatched junction bases numbered 4, after V lost 3 bases and J lost 5 bases. The CDR3 is made up of 14 amino acids. Researchers ran the PCR with 60 Vbeta and 13 Jbeta primers. Clones were sequenced by immunoSEQ multiplex PCR, and TCRdb holds only the in-frame ones, with some missing. This repertoire shows 150,000 to 200,000 clones, 70% to 90% found once; its top ten account for 1.5% to 2%. The chain combines TRBV27 with TRBJ2-7, with 10 bases matching TRBD1. The clonotype comes from a woman aged 18-29 years in good health and CMV-seronegative. The sequenced sample consisted of PBMCs. CDR3 in amino acids: CASSFGTGDNEQYF. The CDR3 DNA reads as TGTGCCAGCAGTTTTGGGACAGGGGACAACGAGCAGTACTTC.